The next 24 T cell receptor beta chains were all read from a single sample in a study of vaccination and CD4 T cells after COVID-19. As to treatment: approximately nine-day PBMC culture with coronavirus spike peptide pools or control peptides (ViraFEST assay). What these receptors recognize is not known. Oncomine TCR Beta short-read sequencing was applied to DNA from cultured CD4+ T cells. A single record per CDR3 protein comes from TCRdb applying MiXCR to the PCR reads. The sample shows 20,000 to 25,000 distinct CDR3 sequences, about 40% of them seen only once. Sequencing was performed on CD4+ T cells from blood, cultured in vitro. The receptor source for this set is a human donor who had recovered from COVID-19.

The gene calls are TRBV6-1 and TRBJ1-2; D remains unclear. V dropped 1 base and J dropped 7 bases, with 13 bases sitting between them. The CDR3 runs to 14 residues. The germline V gene has CDR1 MNHNS and CDR2 SASEGT. The CDR3 loop reads CASSEGGVLGGYTF. In DNA, the CDR3 is TGTGCCAGCAGTGAAGGCGGGGTTCTGGGTGGCTACACCTTC.

The gene calls are TRBV10-2 and TRBJ1-2; D not resolved. The CDR3 extends over 12 amino acids. Germline lookup yields CDR1 WSHSY and CDR2 SAAADI. Trimming removed 9 bases at V and 3 bases at J, with 11 bases between. In nucleotides, the CDR3 is TGCGCCAGTAAAGCGGGCGACTATGGCTACACCTTC. Residues: CASKAGDYGYTF.

The V gene is TRBV20-1, the J gene TRBJ2-5; unclear D gene. This CDR3 contains 10 residues. Trimming pared 4 bases from V and 4 bases from J, leaving 4 bases between. Germline V gene data show CDR1 as DFQATT and CDR2 as SNEGSKA (reference sequence). CDR3 nucleotide sequence: TGCAGTGCTATCGGAGAGACCCAGTACTTC. Amino acid sequence: CSAIGETQYF.

The chain is built from TRBV7-3 and TRBJ1-1; tentative D call: TRBD1 (6 bases). Germline loops: CDR1 SGHTA, CDR2 FQGTGA. CDR3 length: 14 amino acids. V lost 5 bases and J lost 5, with 15 bases in between. Here the CDR3 reads CASSLLQGSTEAFF. In DNA form, the CDR3 reads TGTGCCAGCAGCCTACTACAGGGTTCGACTGAAGCTTTCTTT.

The chain uses TRBV27 and TRBJ2-7; D not resolved. The CDR3 extends over 12 amino acids. In germline, CDR1 is MNHEY, CDR2 SMNVEV (reference sequence). Trimming shortened V by 2 bases and J by 8 bases, and 10 bases separated the two germline ends. CDR3 nucleotides: TGTGCCAGCAGTTTACGTATTGGCAAGCAGTACTTC. The encoded protein is CASSLRIGKQYF.

This rearrangement joins TRBV19 to TRBJ1-5; D call uncertain. CDR3 length: 16 residues. Trimming pared 1 base from V and 2 bases from J, leaving 12 bases between. In germline, CDR1 is LNHDA, CDR2 SQIVND (reference sequence). As DNA, the CDR3 is TGTGCCAGTAGTATAGTTTTCGGATTTCGCAATCAGCCCCAGCATTTT. This encodes CASSIVFGFRNQPQHF.

A few counts support this clonotype. Mismatch with germline at one junction end may stem from a read error. The chain is built from TRBV6-1 and TRBJ1-2, with D perhaps TRBD1 (5 bases). The CDR3 spans 14 residues. Germline CDR1 and CDR2: MNHNS and SASEGT. CDR3 bases: TGTGCCAGCAGGGAAGTTACGCGGGGCCATGGCTACACCTTC. Its protein product is CASREVTRGHGYTF.

This chain connects TRBV28 to TRBJ2-1; D may be TRBD2 (6 bases). The CDR3 contains 16 residues. Trimming removed 4 bases from V and 9 bases from J, with 22 bases in between. From germline, CDR1 is MDHEN and CDR2 SYDVKM. The CDR3 bases are TGTGCCAGCAGTTCCTCGGGACTCCCGCGAATTGGTGAGCAGTTCTTC. Protein product: CASSSSGLPRIGEQFF.

As for this clonotype: A read error may account for a junction end that differs from germline. This CDR3 reads CASSIEKYSSQPQHF. The CDR3 DNA is TGTGCCAGTAGTATAGAAAAGTACAGCAGTCAGCCCCAGCATTTT. This chain joins TRBV19 and TRBJ1-5; D remains ambiguous. Germline values: CDR1 LNHDA, CDR2 SQIVND (reference sequence). This CDR3 region has 15 residues.

This clonotype showed up just a few times. The chain carries TRBV6-1 and TRBJ1-2; D is unclear. The ends were cut back, 6 bases at V and 8 bases at J, with 22 bases in the middle. The V gene's germline CDR1 is MNHNS and CDR2 SASEGT. There are 15 residues in the CDR3. The CDR3 region has the DNA TGTGCCAGCAGCCGAAATACAGTAGGTCATGGCGGCTACACCTTC. Its translation is CASSRNTVGHGGYTF.

The chain uses TRBV19 and TRBJ2-7; possibly TRBD2 for D (5 bases). The V end lost 7 bases, the J end lost 2 bases, and 12 bases lay between the germline ends. Germline V gene data show CDR1 as LNHDA and CDR2 as SQIVND (reference sequence). The CDR3 has 13 residues. In DNA, the CDR3 is TGTGCCAGTACCCAGGACGGGACCTACGAGCAGTACTTC. Translating it yields CASTQDGTYEQYF.

In this sample, this clonotype turned up once. V gene TRBV30 combines with J gene TRBJ2-1; D is unclear. CDR1 is GTSNPN, CDR2 SVGIG, per germline (reference sequence). The CDR3 runs to 11 residues. Trimming removed 4 bases at V and 2 bases at J, with 3 bases between. The DNA of the CDR3 is TGTGCCTGGACAACCTACAATGAGCAGTTCTTC. It yields the protein CAWTTYNEQFF. Full variable domain (rest looked up from reference TRBV30 and TRBJ2-1): SQTIHQWPATLVQPVGSPLSLECTVEGTSNPNLYWYRQAAGRGLQLLFYSVGIGQISSEVPQNLSASRPQDRQFILSSKKLLLSDSGFYLCAWTTYNEQFFGPGTRLTVL.

CDR3 sequence reads: CASRGGGREQYF. The CDR3 DNA is TGTGCCAGCAGAGGCGGGGGGCGGGAGCAGTACTTC. The rearrangement uses TRBV6-1 and TRBJ2-7, with 8 bases lining up with TRBD2. The CDR3 is made up of 12 amino acids. The germline V gene encodes CDR1 MNHNS and CDR2 SASEGT. Trimming removed 6 bases from V and 7 bases from J; junction bases left unmatched: 5.

The chain joins TRBV20-1 to TRBJ1-1; D possibly corresponds to TRBD1 (5 bases). V lost 6 bases to trimming and J lost 0 bases, with 14 bases between them. Looked up from germline, CDR1 is DFQATT and CDR2 is SNEGSKA (reference sequence). This CDR3 spans 14 amino acids. The CDR3 spells CSAPRWGVNTEAFF. DNA for the CDR3: TGCAGTGCCCCGAGGTGGGGGGTGAACACTGAAGCTTTCTTT.

The genes are TRBV5-4 and TRBJ2-5; 8 nucleotides agree with TRBD2. This CDR3 is 15 amino acids long. V lost 0 bases to trimming and J lost 5 bases; unmatched junction nucleotides: 6. Germline loops: CDR1 SGHNT, CDR2 YYREEE (reference sequence). CDR3 in amino acids: CASSLAGGVTETQYF. DNA of the CDR3: TGTGCCAGCAGCTTGGCCGGGGGGGTTACGGAGACCCAGTACTTC.

This clonotype was seen more than once but under ten times. The chain combines TRBV7-9 with TRBJ1-1; 8 bases agree with TRBD1. This CDR3 is 14 amino acids long. Unmatched junction bases numbered 12, after V lost 6 bases and J lost 9 bases. Looked up from germline, CDR1 is SEHNR and CDR2 is FQNEAQ (reference sequence). CDR3 amino acids: CASSFQTGAKKAFF. CDR3 sequence (DNA): TGTGCCAGCAGTTTTCAGACAGGGGCGAAGAAAGCTTTCTTT.

This clonotype was recorded once. The CDR3 sequence: CASSFPGEGETQYF. The CDR3 DNA reads as TGTGCCAGCAGTTTCCCAGGGGAGGGGGAGACCCAGTACTTC. V and J are TRBV28 and TRBJ2-5, with a tentative D call TRBD2 (7 bases). The germline CDR1 and CDR2 sequences are MDHEN and SYDVKM. This CDR3 has 14 amino acids. With 3 bases removed from V and 5 bases from J, the gap between germline ends came to 13 bases.

The V call is TRBV5-1, the J call TRBJ2-5; D remains ambiguous. V was shortened by 5 bases and J by 1 base, with 6 bases between the two germline ends. The CDR3 runs 12 residues. CDR1 is SGHRS, CDR2 YFSETQ, per germline. The CDR3 sequence: CASRVSQETQYF. CDR3 in DNA: TGCGCCAGCAGAGTCAGCCAAGAGACCCAGTACTTC.

This clonotype was seen only a few times. V is TRBV18 and J is TRBJ1-1; the match to TRBD1 covers 7 bases. Germline CDR1 reads KGHSH; CDR2 reads LQKENI. V gave up 1 base and J gave up 1 base; unmatched junction bases: 6. This CDR3 has 16 residues. The CDR3 sequence: CASSPLTGSGNTEAFF. The CDR3 nucleotides read TGTGCCAGCTCACCACTGACAGGGTCAGGGAACACTGAAGCTTTCTTT.

This chain uses TRBV7-9 with TRBJ2-3, with 7 nucleotides matching TRBD2. Germline CDR1 is SEHNR and CDR2 is FQNEAQ (reference sequence). This CDR3 region has 19 residues. The V gene end was trimmed by 1 base and the J gene end by 4 bases; junction bases not matched to a gene: 17. This CDR3 is CASSLGSRQGAGAADTQYF. CDR3 in DNA: TGTGCCAGCAGCTTAGGCAGTAGGCAGGGCGCGGGAGCCGCAGATACGCAGTATTTT.

There are a few counts of this clonotype. The chain recombines TRBV2 with TRBJ1-6, with D hard to call. The CDR3 covers 13 residues. The V gene lost 3 bases and the J gene lost 10 bases, with 10 bases spanning the gap. In germline, CDR1 is SNHLY, CDR2 FYNNEI. CDR3 region: CASSDLSGSPLHF. CDR3 coding DNA: TGTGCCAGCAGTGACCTCAGTGGGTCACCCCTCCACTTT.

V gene TRBV6-1 combines with J gene TRBJ2-2; the match to TRBD2 covers 10 bases. Trimming took 2 bases from V and 1 from J; bases not matched to a gene: 7. Germline V gene sequence: CDR1 MNHNS, CDR2 SASEGT. CDR3 length equals 18 residues. The CDR3 reads CASSEWSSGSVNTGELFF. The CDR3 DNA sequence: TGTGCCAGCAGTGAATGGTCTAGCGGGAGCGTGAACACCGGGGAGCTGTTTTTT.

The genes are TRBV14 and TRBJ2-1; TRBD2 is a possible D gene (5 bases). Trimming cost V 4 bases and J 5 bases, with 9 bases left between them. The CDR3 runs to 13 residues. Germline V gives CDR1 SGHDN, CDR2 FVKESK. The CDR3 here is CASSRGRDNEQFF. The DNA for the CDR3 is TGTGCCAGCAGCCGAGGGAGAGACAATGAGCAGTTCTTC.

The V gene is TRBV20-1, the J gene TRBJ2-3; 7 bases are shared with TRBD1. Looked up from germline, CDR1 is DFQATT and CDR2 is SNEGSKA (reference sequence). The CDR3 spans 13 residues. For the CDR3, the DNA is TGCAGGCCTTCGACAGGGAGCACAGATACGCAGTATTTT. Translating it yields CRPSTGSTDTQYF.